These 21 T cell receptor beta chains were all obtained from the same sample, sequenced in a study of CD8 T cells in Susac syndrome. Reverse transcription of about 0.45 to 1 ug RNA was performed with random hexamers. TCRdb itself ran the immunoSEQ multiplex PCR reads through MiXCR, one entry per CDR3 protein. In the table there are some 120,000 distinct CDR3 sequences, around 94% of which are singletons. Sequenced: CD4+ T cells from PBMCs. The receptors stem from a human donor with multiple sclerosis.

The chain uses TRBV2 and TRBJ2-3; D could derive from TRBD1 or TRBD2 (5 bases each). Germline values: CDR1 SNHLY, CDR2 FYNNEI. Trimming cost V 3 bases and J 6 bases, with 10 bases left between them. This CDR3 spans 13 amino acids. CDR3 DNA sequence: TGTGCCAGCAGTGAGGGACGCGCCGATACGCAGTATTTT. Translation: CASSEGRADTQYF.

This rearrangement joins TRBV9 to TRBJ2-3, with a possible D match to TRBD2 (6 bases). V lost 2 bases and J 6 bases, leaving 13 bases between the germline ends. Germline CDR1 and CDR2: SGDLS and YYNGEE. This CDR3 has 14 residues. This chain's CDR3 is CASSVRPGVDTQYF. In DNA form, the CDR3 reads TGTGCCAGCAGCGTCCGCCCGGGGGTTGATACGCAGTATTTT. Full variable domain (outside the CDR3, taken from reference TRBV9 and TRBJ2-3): DSGVTQTPKHLITATGQRVTLRCSPRSGDLSVYWYQQSLDQGLQFLIQYYNGEERAKGNILERFSAQQFPDLHSELNLSSLELGDSALYFCASSVRPGVDTQYFGPGTRLTVL.

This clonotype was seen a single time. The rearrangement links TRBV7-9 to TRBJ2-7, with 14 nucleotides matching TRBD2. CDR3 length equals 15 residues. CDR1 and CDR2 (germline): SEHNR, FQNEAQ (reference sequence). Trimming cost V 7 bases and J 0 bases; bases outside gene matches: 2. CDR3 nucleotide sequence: TGTGCCAGCACGGGGACTAGCGGGAGCTCCTACGAGCAGTACTTC. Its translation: CASTGTSGSSYEQYF.

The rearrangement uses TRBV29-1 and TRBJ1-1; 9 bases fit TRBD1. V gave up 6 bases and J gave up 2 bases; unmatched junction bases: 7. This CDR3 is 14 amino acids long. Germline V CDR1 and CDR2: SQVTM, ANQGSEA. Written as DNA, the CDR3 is TGCAGCGTGGCGGGACAGGGCGGCAACACTGAAGCTTTCTTT. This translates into CSVAGQGGNTEAFF.

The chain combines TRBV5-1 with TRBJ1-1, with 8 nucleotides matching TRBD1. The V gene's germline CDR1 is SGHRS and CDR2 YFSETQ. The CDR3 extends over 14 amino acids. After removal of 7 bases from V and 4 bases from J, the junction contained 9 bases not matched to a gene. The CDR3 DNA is TGCGCCAGCGGCTCGACAGGGGCTAGCACTGAAGCTTTCTTT. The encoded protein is CASGSTGASTEAFF. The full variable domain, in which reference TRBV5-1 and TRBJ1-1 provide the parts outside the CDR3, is KAGVTQTPRYLIKTRGQQVTLSCSPISGHRSVSWYQQTPGQGLQFLFEYFSETQRNKGNFPGRFSGRQFSNSRSEMNVSTLELGDSALYLCASGSTGASTEAFFGQGTRLTVV.

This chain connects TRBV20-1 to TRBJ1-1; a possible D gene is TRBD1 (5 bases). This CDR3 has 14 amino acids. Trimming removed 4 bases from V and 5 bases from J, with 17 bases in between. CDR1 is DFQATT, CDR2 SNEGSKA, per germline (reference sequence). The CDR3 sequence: CSAKGGVRGTEAFF. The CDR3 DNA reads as TGCAGTGCTAAGGGAGGGGTAAGGGGAACTGAAGCTTTCTTT.

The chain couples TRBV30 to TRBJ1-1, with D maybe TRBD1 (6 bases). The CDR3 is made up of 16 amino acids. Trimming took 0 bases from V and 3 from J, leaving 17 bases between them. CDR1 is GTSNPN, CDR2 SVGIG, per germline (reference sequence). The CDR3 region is CAWSVGMRGRYTEAFF. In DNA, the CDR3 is TGTGCCTGGAGTGTAGGGATGCGGGGGCGATACACTGAAGCTTTCTTT.

Here the CDR3 DNA reads TGTGCCAGCAGCTTACGGACAGGGGGCTTGACTTACGAGCAGTACTTC. This codes for CASSLRTGGLTYEQYF. This chain connects TRBV7-9 to TRBJ2-7; 11 nucleotides match TRBD1. Germline trimming cut 2 bases from V and 4 bases from J; bases unmatched to any gene: 7. This CDR3 comprises 16 residues. Germline values: CDR1 SEHNR, CDR2 FQNEAQ (reference sequence).

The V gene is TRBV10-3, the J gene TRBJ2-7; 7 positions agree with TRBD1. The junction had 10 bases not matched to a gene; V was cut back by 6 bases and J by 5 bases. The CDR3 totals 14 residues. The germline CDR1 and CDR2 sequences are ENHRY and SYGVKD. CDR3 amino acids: CAIRPDRESHEQYF. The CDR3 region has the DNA TGTGCCATCAGACCCGACAGGGAGTCCCACGAGCAGTACTTC.

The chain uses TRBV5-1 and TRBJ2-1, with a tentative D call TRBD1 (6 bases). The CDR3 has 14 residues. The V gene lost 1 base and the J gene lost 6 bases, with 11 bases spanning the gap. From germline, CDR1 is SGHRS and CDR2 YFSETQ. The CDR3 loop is CASSLKTRGNEQFF. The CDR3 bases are TGCGCCAGCAGCTTGAAGACCAGGGGCAATGAGCAGTTCTTC.

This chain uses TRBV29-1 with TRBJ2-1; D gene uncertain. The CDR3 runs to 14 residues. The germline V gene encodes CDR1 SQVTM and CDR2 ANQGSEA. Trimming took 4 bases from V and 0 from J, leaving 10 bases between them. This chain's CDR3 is CSVVGGFSYNEQFF. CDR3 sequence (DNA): TGCAGCGTTGTTGGCGGTTTCTCCTACAATGAGCAGTTCTTC.

The chain's CDR3 is CASSVAAGLPQETQYF. The CDR3 DNA reads as TGTGCCAGCAGCGTAGCGGCGGGGTTACCTCAAGAGACCCAGTACTTC. The chain joins TRBV9 to TRBJ2-5; D possibly corresponds to TRBD2 (6 bases). The CDR3 spans 16 residues. V gave up 0 bases and J gave up 2 bases, with 14 bases separating them. Looked up from germline, CDR1 is SGDLS and CDR2 is YYNGEE.

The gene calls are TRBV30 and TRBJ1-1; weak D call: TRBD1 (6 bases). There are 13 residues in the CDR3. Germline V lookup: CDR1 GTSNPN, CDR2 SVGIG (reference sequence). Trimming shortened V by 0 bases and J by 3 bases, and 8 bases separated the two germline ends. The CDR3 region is CAWSVSGDTEAFF. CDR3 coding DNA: TGTGCCTGGAGTGTGTCAGGGGACACTGAAGCTTTCTTT.

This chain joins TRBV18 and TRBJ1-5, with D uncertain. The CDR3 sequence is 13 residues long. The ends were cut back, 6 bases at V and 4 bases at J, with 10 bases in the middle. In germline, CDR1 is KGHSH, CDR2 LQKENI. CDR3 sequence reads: CASSPITNQPQHF. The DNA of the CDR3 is TGTGCCAGCTCCCCAATCACTAATCAGCCCCAGCATTTT.

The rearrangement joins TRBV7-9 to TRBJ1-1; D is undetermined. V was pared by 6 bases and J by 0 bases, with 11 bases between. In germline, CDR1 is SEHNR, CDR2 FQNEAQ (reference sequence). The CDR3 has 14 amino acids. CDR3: CASRPETMNTEAFF. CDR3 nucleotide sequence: TGTGCCAGCAGACCAGAGACCATGAACACTGAAGCTTTCTTT. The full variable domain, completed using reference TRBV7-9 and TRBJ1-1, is DTGVSQNPRHKITKRGQNVTFRCDPISEHNRLYWYRQTLGQGPEFLTYFQNEAQLEKSRLLSDRFSAERPKGSFSTLEIQRTEQGDSAMYLCASRPETMNTEAFFGQGTRLTVV.

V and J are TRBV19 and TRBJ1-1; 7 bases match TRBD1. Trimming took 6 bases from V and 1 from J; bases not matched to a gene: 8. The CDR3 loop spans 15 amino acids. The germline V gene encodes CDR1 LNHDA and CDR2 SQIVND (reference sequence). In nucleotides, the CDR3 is TGTGCCAGTAGGGCCCCGGGACAGCCGAACACTGAAGCTTTCTTT. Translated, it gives CASRAPGQPNTEAFF.

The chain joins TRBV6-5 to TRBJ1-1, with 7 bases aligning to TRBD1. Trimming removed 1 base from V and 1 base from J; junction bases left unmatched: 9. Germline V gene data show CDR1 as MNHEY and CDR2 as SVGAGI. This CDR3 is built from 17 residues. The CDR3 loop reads CASSYFGTAHRNTEAFF. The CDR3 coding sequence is TGTGCCAGCAGTTACTTCGGGACAGCACACAGGAACACTGAAGCTTTCTTT.

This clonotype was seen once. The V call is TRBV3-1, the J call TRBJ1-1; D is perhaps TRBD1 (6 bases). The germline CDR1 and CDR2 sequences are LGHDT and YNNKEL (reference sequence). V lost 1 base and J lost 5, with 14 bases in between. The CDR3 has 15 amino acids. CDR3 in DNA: TGTGCCAGCAGCCAAGCGCAGGGGCTGGGAACTGAAGCTTTCTTT. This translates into CASSQAQGLGTEAFF.

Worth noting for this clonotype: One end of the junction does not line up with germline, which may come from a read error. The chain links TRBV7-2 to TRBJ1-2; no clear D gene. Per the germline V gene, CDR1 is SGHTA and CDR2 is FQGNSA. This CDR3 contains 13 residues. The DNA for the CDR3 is TGTGCCAGCAGCCCCGTAGAAGGGTTCTCGAACCTTTTC. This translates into CASSPVEGFSNLF.

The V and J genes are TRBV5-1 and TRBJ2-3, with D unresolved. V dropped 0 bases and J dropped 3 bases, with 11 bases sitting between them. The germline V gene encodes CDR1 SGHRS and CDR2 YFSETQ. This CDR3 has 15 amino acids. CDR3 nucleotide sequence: TGCGCCAGCAGCTTGGCCCGCCCTCTAACAGATACGCAGTATTTT. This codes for CASSLARPLTDTQYF.

Written as DNA, the CDR3 is TGCAGTGCGACTACCATGGGATCTGAAGCTTTCTTT. This sequence encodes CSATTMGSEAFF. The chain links TRBV20-1 to TRBJ1-1; the D is unclear. The germline V and J ends were trimmed by 6 bases and 6 bases, with 14 bases remaining between them. CDR1 is DFQATT and CDR2 is SNEGSKA in the germline V gene (reference sequence). The CDR3 spans 12 residues.